This record looks at one TCR beta chain sequence and its context. It was cDNA, reverse transcribed from extracted RNA, that served as the sequencing template. TCRdb's copy holds only in-frame clones and misses some; the assay was immunoSEQ multiplex PCR. The sample records about 150,000 clones, about 89% being singletons. Alopecia areata patients provided lesional scalp punch biopsies and peripheral blood, both collected for the study. V was trimmed by 5 bases and J by 0 bases, leaving 7 bases between them. Germline loops: CDR1 MNHEY, CDR2 SVGAGI. The CDR3 has 13 residues. These data are taken from a study of CD8+ T cells in alopecia areata.

This sequence was found in a human donor with alopecia areata. The sample was CD8+ T cells sorted from blood, taken at week 0. The chain employs TRBV6-5 and TRBJ1-2; TRBD1 is a possible D gene (5 bases). The CDR3 here is CASSMGANYGYTF. CDR3 DNA sequence: TGTGCCAGCAGTATGGGGGCTAACTATGGCTACACCTTC.